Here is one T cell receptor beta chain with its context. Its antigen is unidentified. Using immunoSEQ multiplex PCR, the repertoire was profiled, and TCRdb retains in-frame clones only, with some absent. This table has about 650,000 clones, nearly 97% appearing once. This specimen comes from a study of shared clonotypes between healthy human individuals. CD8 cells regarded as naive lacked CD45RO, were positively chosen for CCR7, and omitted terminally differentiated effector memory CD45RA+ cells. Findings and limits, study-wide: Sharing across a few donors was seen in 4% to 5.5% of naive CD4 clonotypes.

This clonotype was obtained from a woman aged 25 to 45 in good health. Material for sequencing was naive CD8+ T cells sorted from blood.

CDR3 in amino acids: CASSDDRGPGELFF. CDR3 nucleotide sequence: TGTGCCAGCAGCGATGACAGGGGGCCTGGGGAGCTGTTTTTT. The V gene is TRBV9, the J gene TRBJ2-2, with TRBD1 identical over 10 bases. The CDR3 runs 14 residues. Trimming at V came to 3 bases and at J to 8 bases, leaving 4 bases not matched to a gene. Germline values: CDR1 SGDLS, CDR2 YYNGEE.